This TCR beta chain is from a study of CD8 T cells in ankylosing spondylitis. With molecular barcodes, quantitative 5'-RACE was used to make the TCR beta libraries. Each CDR3 protein is one row after TCRdb ran MiXCR on the 5' RACE reads. The sample lists 200,000 to 300,000 distinct CDR3 sequences; approximately 24% were seen once. Study-level points and caveats: Earlier authors reported some of these motif variants in reactive arthritis synovial fluid and blood. In ankylosing spondylitis patients, matched synovial fluid reportedly showed significant enrichment of disease-linked clones. It appeared that ankylosing spondylitis blood was characterized by a TCR beta motif of fewer than 10 highly homologous variants.

This clonotype was seen more than once but under ten times. As yet, its antigen is unknown. V was clipped by 0 bases and J by 7 bases, with 13 bases between them. Germline CDR1 reads DFQATT; CDR2 reads SNEGSKA (reference sequence). The CDR3 contains 14 residues. The chain carries TRBV20-1 and TRBJ1-5, with D possibly matching TRBD1 (5 bases). The sequence derives from a male donor with ankylosing spondylitis or in good health (not recorded which). Sample: blood, either unsorted or a sorted T cell fraction (not recorded which). The CDR3 nucleotides are TGCAGTGCTAGAGACAGGGTTACGTTACAGCCCCAGCATTTT. This sequence encodes CSARDRVTLQPQHF.